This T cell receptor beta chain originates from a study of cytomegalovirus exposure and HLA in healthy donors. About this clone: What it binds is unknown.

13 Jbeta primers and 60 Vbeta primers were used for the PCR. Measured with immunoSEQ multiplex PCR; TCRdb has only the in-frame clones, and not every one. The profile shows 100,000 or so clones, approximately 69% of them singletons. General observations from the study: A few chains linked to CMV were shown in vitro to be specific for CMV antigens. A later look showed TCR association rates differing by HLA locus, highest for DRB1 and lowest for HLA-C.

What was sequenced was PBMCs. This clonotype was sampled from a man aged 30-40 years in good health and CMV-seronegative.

CDR3 region: CASSLGTRSAEQYF. The CDR3, as DNA: TGTGCCAGCAGTCTCGGGACTAGATCCGCCGAGCAGTACTTC. The rearrangement uses TRBV6-5 and TRBJ2-7; TRBD2 matches 8 bases. CDR3 length: 14 amino acids. J gave up 6 bases and V 5 bases, and 9 bases lay outside the gene matches. The germline gives CDR1 MNHEY, CDR2 SVGAGI.